This entry lists 6 T cell receptor beta chains sequenced from one sample in a study of response to subunit inactivated influenza vaccine. From the RT-PCR reads, TCRdb called clonotypes with MiXCR, one entry per CDR3 protein. The sample holds about 800,000 distinct CDR3 sequences, approximately 21% seen once. Sequenced here: PBMCs from blood, sampled about 5 days after vaccination. These TCRs come from a man aged 45-65 years who received an inactivated influenza vaccine.

The chain carries TRBV29-1 and TRBJ2-3; D is uncertain. CDR1 SQVTM and CDR2 ANQGSEA come from the germline V gene. V dropped 1 base and J dropped 7 bases, with 6 bases sitting between them. The CDR3 contains 11 residues. Written as DNA, the CDR3 is TGCAGCGTTGAAGCTAGTTATACGCAGTATTTT. Translation gives CSVEASYTQYF.

V usage is TRBV24-1 and J usage is TRBJ2-6, with 9 nucleotides matching TRBD1. V lost 9 bases to trimming and J lost 0 bases; unmatched junction nucleotides: 5. The CDR3 is made up of 16 amino acids. Germline CDR1 KGHDR, CDR2 SFDVKD. Written as DNA, the CDR3 is TGTGCCACCTCGGGACAGGGACCCTCTGGGGCCAACGTCCTGACTTTC. Translated: CATSGQGPSGANVLTF.

This rearrangement joins TRBV7-8 to TRBJ2-5; D unclear. V was trimmed by 7 bases and J by 5 bases, leaving 20 bases between them. Germline V lookup: CDR1 SGHVS, CDR2 FQNEAQ. This CDR3 is built from 15 residues. CDR3 loop: CASTLRRAGRETQYF. The CDR3, as DNA: TGTGCCAGCACCCTGCGAAGGGCTGGCCGTGAGACCCAGTACTTC.

This chain joins TRBV20-1 and TRBJ2-2; D remains unclear. Germline V gives CDR1 DFQATT, CDR2 SNEGSKA (reference sequence). The length of the CDR3 is 13 residues. V lost 3 bases, J lost 2 bases, and 7 bases lay in between. CDR3 DNA: TGCAGTGCTAGTAAAGACAACACCGGGGAGCTGTTTTTT. It codes for CSASKDNTGELFF.

The chain combines TRBV29-1 with TRBJ1-1; D is unresolved. This CDR3 has 12 residues. Looked up from germline, CDR1 is SQVTM and CDR2 is ANQGSEA. V was cut by 3 bases and J by 1 base, with 6 bases left in between. CDR3 nucleotides: TGCAGCGTTGATAGCACGAACACTGAAGCTTTCTTT. Its protein is CSVDSTNTEAFF.

This clonotype was counted between two and nine times. This chain links TRBV15 with TRBJ2-1; D may match TRBD1 or TRBD2 (7 bases each). Trimming pared 6 bases from V and 0 bases from J, leaving 12 bases between. Germline V CDR1 and CDR2: LNHNV, YYDKDF (reference sequence). CDR3 size: 15 residues. The CDR3 DNA reads as TGTGCCACCAGTGAGCGGGACAGCTCCTACAATGAGCAGTTCTTC. It translates to CATSERDSSYNEQFF.